The rows below give T cell receptor beta chains drawn from one sample of a study of monozygotic twins with inflammatory bowel disease. TCRdb processed the 5' RACE reads again and assigns one entry to each CDR3 protein, with no DNA. Its table lists approximately 210,000 distinct CDR3 sequences. Sequencing used blood. The receptors originated from a human donor with ulcerative colitis or Crohn's disease, or a healthy co-twin of an affected twin (not recorded which). Both conserved end residues are part of each CDR3.

CDR3 protein: CASSAYMNTEAFF
CDR3 length: 13
J gene: TRBJ1-1
V gene: TRBV6-1

CDR3 protein: CASSRGLGEDTEAFF
CDR3 length: 15
J gene: TRBJ1-1
V gene: TRBV11-2

CDR3 protein: CASTLQGATTEAFF
CDR3 length: 14
J gene: TRBJ1-1
V gene: TRBV5-1

CDR3 protein: CATQSGRAINQPQHF
CDR3 length: 15
J gene: TRBJ1-5
V gene: TRBV6-2/TRBV6-3

CDR3 protein: CASSPGGPNTEAFF
CDR3 length: 14
J gene: TRBJ1-1
V gene: TRBV18

CDR3 protein: CASSFSRGTNQPQHF
CDR3 length: 15
J gene: TRBJ1-5
V gene: TRBV28

CDR3 protein: CASSPLESSGNTIYF
CDR3 length: 15
J gene: TRBJ1-3
V gene: TRBV18

CDR3 protein: CASSLAQNTEAFF
CDR3 length: 13
J gene: TRBJ1-1
V gene: TRBV5-1

CDR3 protein: CASSQGQNQPQHF
CDR3 length: 13
J gene: TRBJ1-5
V gene: TRBV7-9

CDR3 protein: CASSFISGANVLTF
CDR3 length: 14
J gene: TRBJ2-6
V gene: TRBV12-3/TRBV12-4

CDR3 protein: CASKPAGGTDTQYF
CDR3 length: 14
J gene: TRBJ2-3
V gene: TRBV7-2

CDR3 protein: CASSYSPNSPLHF
CDR3 length: 13
J gene: TRBJ1-6
V gene: TRBV6-5

CDR3 protein: CASSIRGASEQYF
CDR3 length: 13
J gene: TRBJ2-7
V gene: TRBV12-3/TRBV12-4

CDR3 protein: CASSGGAVLGQYF
CDR3 length: 13
J gene: TRBJ2-3
V gene: TRBV5-1

CDR3 protein: CSVKSGETQYF
CDR3 length: 11
J gene: TRBJ2-5
V gene: TRBV29-1

CDR3 protein: CASGPSGSSYEQYF
CDR3 length: 14
J gene: TRBJ2-7
V gene: TRBV12-3/TRBV12-4

CDR3 protein: CASSLGTGDEQFF
CDR3 length: 13
J gene: TRBJ2-1
V gene: TRBV7-2

CDR3 protein: CASSPLGYKSDTQYF
CDR3 length: 15
J gene: TRBJ2-3
V gene: TRBV27

CDR3 protein: CASSQDGSGQRNQPQHF
CDR3 length: 17
J gene: TRBJ1-5
V gene: TRBV4-1

CDR3 protein: CASSIDGQLEVVFNTEAFF
CDR3 length: 19
J gene: TRBJ1-1
V gene: TRBV19

CDR3 protein: CASSPEQGARTEAFF
CDR3 length: 15
J gene: TRBJ1-1
V gene: TRBV18

CDR3 protein: CASSLDAGPETQYF
CDR3 length: 14
J gene: TRBJ2-5
V gene: TRBV7-9

CDR3 protein: CASSQTPSSGANVLTF
CDR3 length: 16
J gene: TRBJ2-6
V gene: TRBV28

CDR3 protein: CASSIETGFGYTF
CDR3 length: 13
J gene: TRBJ1-2
V gene: TRBV28

CDR3 protein: CASSTEGNTEAFF
CDR3 length: 13
J gene: TRBJ1-1
V gene: TRBV18

CDR3 protein: CASSPSQGLNYGYTF
CDR3 length: 15
J gene: TRBJ1-2
V gene: TRBV7-9

CDR3 protein: CASSLHQPGEETQYF
CDR3 length: 15
J gene: TRBJ2-5
V gene: TRBV7-9

CDR3 protein: CASSLGRTATSGGASSGANVLTF
CDR3 length: 23
J gene: TRBJ2-6
V gene: TRBV5-1

CDR3 protein: CASSPSDQNTEAFF
CDR3 length: 14
J gene: TRBJ1-1
V gene: TRBV6-5

CDR3 protein: CASSVAGGIGEAFF
CDR3 length: 14
J gene: TRBJ1-1
V gene: TRBV9

CDR3 protein: CATSRDQEAETQYF
CDR3 length: 14
J gene: TRBJ2-5
V gene: TRBV15

CDR3 protein: CASSADTGTSTDTQYF
CDR3 length: 16
J gene: TRBJ2-3
V gene: TRBV5-6

CDR3 protein: CSAWWGEGYTF
CDR3 length: 11
J gene: TRBJ1-2
V gene: TRBV20-1

CDR3 protein: CSVLYQGANTGELFF
CDR3 length: 15
J gene: TRBJ2-2
V gene: TRBV29-1

CDR3 protein: CASSQVTGMNTEAFF
CDR3 length: 15
J gene: TRBJ1-1
V gene: TRBV4-2

CDR3 protein: CASSLGVGTNYGYTF
CDR3 length: 15
J gene: TRBJ1-2
V gene: TRBV5-1

CDR3 protein: CASSSSFGSRDLETQYF
CDR3 length: 17
J gene: TRBJ2-5
V gene: TRBV7-2

CDR3 protein: CVSSYRGQPNTEAFF
CDR3 length: 15
J gene: TRBJ1-1
V gene: TRBV6-5

CDR3 protein: CASSPWTGWNTEAFF
CDR3 length: 15
J gene: TRBJ1-1
V gene: TRBV19

CDR3 protein: CASSPHYEQYF
CDR3 length: 11
J gene: TRBJ2-7
V gene: TRBV12-3/TRBV12-4

CDR3 protein: CASSLAARETQYF
CDR3 length: 13
J gene: TRBJ2-5
V gene: TRBV5-1

CDR3 protein: CSAFPGRPGEQYF
CDR3 length: 13
J gene: TRBJ2-7
V gene: TRBV20-1

CDR3 protein: CASSLFLGVSEAFF
CDR3 length: 14
J gene: TRBJ1-1
V gene: TRBV7-2

CDR3 protein: CASSHRTGRTGANVLTF
CDR3 length: 17
J gene: TRBJ2-6
V gene: TRBV3-1

CDR3 protein: CASSPQDRRGELFF
CDR3 length: 14
J gene: TRBJ2-2
V gene: TRBV28

CDR3 protein: CASSIYSFTDTQYF
CDR3 length: 14
J gene: TRBJ2-3
V gene: TRBV5-1

CDR3 protein: CATWDRLNTEAFF
CDR3 length: 13
J gene: TRBJ1-1
V gene: TRBV10-3

CDR3 protein: CASSEFAPHPSSGEQGKFF
CDR3 length: 19
J gene: TRBJ2-1
V gene: TRBV25-1

CDR3 protein: CASSRRLAGGPREQFF
CDR3 length: 16
J gene: TRBJ2-1
V gene: TRBV5-4

CDR3 protein: CAISKIANEQFF
CDR3 length: 12
J gene: TRBJ2-1
V gene: TRBV10-3

CDR3 protein: CASSEGGRGRSYEQYF
CDR3 length: 16
J gene: TRBJ2-7
V gene: TRBV25-1

CDR3 protein: CATSDSRGTALAKNIQYF
CDR3 length: 18
J gene: TRBJ2-4
V gene: TRBV24-1

CDR3 protein: CSARDGRGTTDTQYF
CDR3 length: 15
J gene: TRBJ2-3
V gene: TRBV20-1

CDR3 protein: CASSLELGPPLETQYF
CDR3 length: 16
J gene: TRBJ2-5
V gene: TRBV5-1